Listed below are T cell receptor beta chains from one sample, sequenced in a study of CD4 and CD8 cells across lung adenocarcinoma regions. MiXCR was run by TCRdb on the PCR reads, yielding one entry per CDR3 protein. The sample gives about 4,600 distinct CDR3 sequences, about 49% of which show up once; 13% to 15% is in the top ten. Sequenced material: CD4+ T cells from the margin of a lung tumor. These receptor sequences come from a female donor with lung adenocarcinoma. The CD4 and CD8 labels of this study may be unreliable. CDR3s include the opening cysteine and the closing phenylalanine or tryptophan. The D gene is left open where the match is weak. The listing skips clone size in some rows; elsewhere it reads once, few, many or a size class.

size,J,V,D,CDR3,DNA
.,TRBJ2-3,TRBV27,.,CAGSGGLHKETQYF,TGTGCGGGGAGTGGGGGCCTTCACAAAGAGACGCAGTATTTT
.,TRBJ2-5,TRBV30,.,CAWSAGLQETQYF,TGTGCCTGGAGTGCCGGACTTCAAGAGACCCAGTACTTC
.,TRBJ2-4,TRBV6-2/TRBV6-3,.,CASSHLGQWAKNMQYF,TGTGCCAGCAGTCACCTGGGGCAGTGGGCCAAAAATATGCAGTACTTT
.,TRBJ1-6,TRBV12-3/TRBV12-4,.,CASSLLGTRAPLHF,TGTGCCAGCAGTTTATTAGGGACGAGGGCACCCCTCCACTTT
.,TRBJ2-4,TRBV6-1,.,CASSAGVWETDIQYF,TGTGCCAGCAGTGCGGGGGTGTGGGAGACAGATATTCAGTACTTC
medium-sized,TRBJ2-5,TRBV6-1,.,CASSDWVETQYF,TGTGCCAGCAGTGATTGGGTGGAGACCCAGTACTTC
few,TRBJ2-2,TRBV11-2,.,CASSPQGTDTGELFF,TGTGCCAGCAGCCCACAGGGGACTGATACCGGGGAGCTGTTTTTT
large,TRBJ2-1,TRBV27,TRBD2,CASSSPRGGREEQFF,TGTGCCAGCAGTTCCCCTCGGGGAGGGAGGGAGGAACAGTTCTTC
medium-sized,TRBJ2-1,TRBV27,TRBD2,CASSDKAGVPYNEQFF,TGTGCCAGCAGTGATAAAGCGGGAGTTCCCTACAATGAGCAGTTCTTC
.,TRBJ1-6,TRBV12-3/TRBV12-4,.,CASSLRGSYNSPLHF,TGTGCCAGCAGTTTACGGGGTTCCTATAATTCACCCCTCCACTTT
medium-sized,TRBJ2-5,TRBV10-1,TRBD2,CASSVGLAGFQETQYF,TGCGCCAGCAGTGTAGGGCTAGCGGGTTTCCAAGAGACCCAGTACTTC
.,TRBJ2-5,TRBV12-3/TRBV12-4,.,CASTSSSQETQYF,TGTGCCAGCACCTCCTCCTCTCAAGAGACCCAGTACTTC
.,TRBJ2-7,TRBV6-1,.,CASSWARSRGYEQYF,TGTGCCAGCAGCTGGGCCCGCTCGAGGGGCTACGAGCAGTACTTC
once,TRBJ2-3,TRBV4-2,.,CASSQDSIKTDTQYF,TGTGCCAGCAGCCAAGACTCGATCAAAACAGATACGCAGTATTTC
few,TRBJ2-1,TRBV6-1,TRBD2,CASEGTSGRFEQFF,TGTGCCAGCGAGGGAACTAGCGGGAGGTTTGAGCAGTTCTTC
few,TRBJ2-6,TRBV9,TRBD1,CASSDHRGGVLGANVLTF,TGTGCCAGCAGCGACCACAGGGGTGGTGTCTTGGGGGCCAACGTCCTGACTTTC
.,TRBJ2-3,TRBV6-1,TRBD2,CASSGGLAGWVSVTNTQYF,TGTGCCAGCAGTGGGGGACTAGCGGGGTGGGTCAGTGTCACAAATACGCAGTATTTT
.,TRBJ2-1,TRBV6-1,TRBD1,CASSEEVTGSYEQFF,TGTGCCAGCAGTGAAGAAGTGACAGGGTCCTACGAGCAGTTCTTC
.,TRBJ1-2,TRBV6-5,.,CASSSSGVGRKNNYGYTF,TGTGCCAGCAGTTCCTCTGGGGTGGGTCGTAAAAATAACTATGGCTACACCTTC
medium-sized,TRBJ2-1,TRBV7-8,.,CASSLSGGDGLRQFF,TGTGCCAGCAGCCTCTCGGGTGGGGACGGGCTTCGTCAGTTCTTC
.,TRBJ2-5,TRBV6-1,TRBD2,CASTRLAGECGNVQYF,TGTGCCAGCACCAGACTAGCGGGAGAATGCGGAAACGTTCAGTACTTC
.,TRBJ2-1,TRBV27,.,CASSPLGLADEQFF,TGTGCCAGCAGTCCACTGGGACTTGCCGATGAGCAGTTCTTC
many,TRBJ2-5,TRBV6-1,.,CASSEQGRTYNEQYF,TGTGCCAGCAGTGAACAGGGCAGAACTTACAATGAGCAGTACTTC
medium-sized,TRBJ1-1,TRBV10-3,.,CAIRKTEAFF,TGTGCCATCCGAAAGACTGAAGCTTTCTTT
medium-sized,TRBJ2-6,TRBV25-1,.,CATTGNSGANVLTF,TGTGCCACCACAGGGAACTCTGGGGCCAACGTCCTGACTTTC
.,TRBJ2-5,TRBV6-5,TRBD2,CASSYNDGGGRGTQYF,TGTGCCAGCAGTTACAACGACGGGGGGGGGCGGGGGACCCAGTACTTC
medium-sized,TRBJ2-5,TRBV28,TRBD2,CASTRFSGGQETQYF,TGTGCCAGCACACGTTTCTCCGGGGGGCAAGAGACCCAGTACTTC
medium-sized,TRBJ1-6,TRBV12-3/TRBV12-4,.,CAKTKGEGGDNSPLHF,TGTGCTAAAACAAAGGGCGAGGGGGGTGATAATTCACCCCTCCACTTT
.,TRBJ2-1,TRBV6-1,TRBD2,CASSRSGRAREQFF,TGTGCCAGCAGTCGTAGCGGGAGGGCCAGGGAGCAGTTCTTC
.,TRBJ2-4,TRBV10-3,.,CATGPRGKDTQYF,TGTGCCACGGGGCCGCGGGGCAAAGATACGCAGTACTTC
once,TRBJ2-3,TRBV11-1,.,CAGRGGRDPETQYF,TGTGCGGGGCGCGGGGGCCGGGACCCAGAGACCCAGTATTTT
.,TRBJ2-7,TRBV15,.,CATSRDRGGSYEQYF,TGTGCCACCAGCAGAGATAGAGGGGGATCCTACGAGCAGTACTTC
.,TRBJ1-1,TRBV6-1,.,CASYRETEAFF,TGTGCCAGTTACAGGGAAACTGAAGCTTTCTTT
.,TRBJ2-5,TRBV20-1,TRBD2,CSAAKGGLGVQTQYF,TGCAGTGCTGCCAAGGGAGGACTAGGGGTGCAGACCCAGTACTTC
.,TRBJ2-7,TRBV6-5,.,CASSYSTGYEQYF,TGTGCCAGCAGTTACTCGACAGGTTACGAGCAGTACTTC
medium-sized,TRBJ2-5,TRBV27,.,CASSGRLGETQYF,TGTGCCAGCAGTGGAAGACTAGGGGAGACCCAGTACTTC
.,TRBJ2-5,TRBV6-1,TRBD1,CASRGRGGSHPETQYF,TGTGCCAGCAGGGGCCGAGGGGGCAGCCACCCAGAGACGCAGTATTTC
.,TRBJ2-3,TRBV19,TRBD2,CASSGGRITDTQYF,TGTGCCAGTAGCGGGGGGAGAATCACAGATACGCAGTATTTT
.,TRBJ2-4,TRBV6-5,.,CARGYCGTDIQYF,TGTGCCAGGGGTTACTGCGGCACAGATATTCAGTACTTC
once,TRBJ2-1,TRBV6-1,TRBD2,CASRKAGGPGNEQFF,TGTGCCAGCCGAAAAGCGGGAGGGCCGGGAAATGAGCAGTTCTTC
.,TRBJ1-2,TRBV30,.,CAWSVRAEYGYTF,TGTGCCTGGAGTGTAAGGGCAGAGTATGGCTACACCTTC
medium-sized,TRBJ2-7,TRBV6-1,TRBD1,CASALNYRGEYEQYF,TGTGCCAGCGCCCTTAATTACAGGGGGGAGTACGAGCAGTACTTC
.,TRBJ2-1,TRBV11-2,.,CASSPGGGVLGGEQFF,TGTGCCAGCAGCCCAGGGGGGGGAGTGTTAGGAGGTGAGCAGTTCTTC
few,TRBJ2-1,TRBV27,.,CVSGETSYNEQFF,TGCGTCTCAGGGGAAACTTCCTACAATGAGCAGTTCTTC
.,TRBJ2-3,TRBV11-2,TRBD2,CASSLRLAGVEDTQYF,TGTGCCAGCAGCTTACGACTAGCGGGAGTTGAAGATACGCAGTATTTT
medium-sized,TRBJ1-2,TRBV12-3/TRBV12-4,.,CASSYTGIGGYTF,TGTGCCAGCAGTTACACGGGGATAGGGGGCTACACCTTC
medium-sized,TRBJ2-1,TRBV4-1,TRBD2,CASSGRGSEQFF,TGCGCCAGCAGCGGGAGGGGTTCTGAGCAGTTCTTC
.,TRBJ2-7,TRBV6-5,.,CASSYVREEQYF,TGTGCCAGCAGTTACGTCAGAGAGGAGCAGTACTTC
.,TRBJ2-7,TRBV6-1,.,CASSEANSAYEQYF,TGTGCCAGCAGTGAAGCTAACAGCGCCTACGAGCAGTACTTC
.,TRBJ2-5,TRBV6-1,TRBD1,CATIRDSKQETQYF,TGTGCCACAATACGGGACAGCAAACAAGAGACCCAGTACTTC
medium-sized,TRBJ2-1,TRBV12-5,TRBD1,CASGLGQSSYNEQFF,TGTGCTAGTGGTCTGGGACAGAGCTCCTACAATGAGCAGTTCTTC
.,TRBJ2-1,TRBV6-5,TRBD2,CASRLGTSGRAYFF,TGTGCCAGCAGACTCGGGACTAGCGGGAGAGCCTATTTCTTC
.,TRBJ2-2,TRBV12-3/TRBV12-4,.,CASSLRGVVGELFF,TGTGCCAGCAGTCTCCGAGGAGTGGTCGGGGAGCTGTTTTTT
.,TRBJ2-2,TRBV12-3/TRBV12-4,TRBD1,CASSSPVGQVTGEPFF,TGTGCCAGCAGCTCCCCGGTGGGACAGGTCACCGGGGAGCCGTTTTTT
few,TRBJ1-1,TRBV10-3,.,CAIQLTPNTEAFF,TGTGCCATCCAGCTGACACCAAACACTGAAGCTTTCTTT
few,TRBJ2-1,TRBV4-2,.,CASSQETGSNEQFF,TGTGCCAGCAGCCAGGAAACAGGGTCCAATGAGCAGTTCTTC
.,TRBJ2-3,TRBV10-3,.,CATRQGRGTDTQYF,TGTGCCACGCGGCAAGGGAGAGGGACAGATACGCAGTATTTT
.,TRBJ2-3,TRBV6-2/TRBV6-3,TRBD2,CACGRTDEQYF,TGTGCCTGCGGGAGGACAGATGAGCAGTATTTT
.,TRBJ2-3,TRBV6-1,TRBD2,CARGPGAGGRETQYF,TGTGCCAGGGGTCCGGGGGCGGGAGGCCGAGAGACGCAGTACTTT
.,TRBJ2-3,TRBV10-2,TRBD1,CASRRGQGSSAYNAQFF,TGCGCCAGCAGGAGGGGACAGGGGAGTTCTGCCTACAATGCGCAGTTCTTT